The TCR beta chain described here comes from a study of blood T cell repertoires in COVID-19. TCRdb's copy holds only in-frame clones and misses some; the assay was immunoSEQ multiplex PCR. This table holds around 40,000 clones, around 86% found once. This CDR3 is 13 amino acids long. Looked up from germline, CDR1 is SGHTA and CDR2 is FQGNSA. V lost 3 bases to trimming and J lost 5 bases, with 11 bases between them. The rearrangement links TRBV7-2 to TRBJ2-7, with D tentatively TRBD2 (7 bases). The TCR sequence derives from a man aged 45-65 years with active or convalescent COVID-19. Sequencing used peripheral blood. The CDR3 region has the DNA TGTGCCAGCAGCTTTTGGGGGGGGCACGAGCAGTACGTC. It yields the protein CASSFWGGHEQYV.